The sequence of this T cell receptor beta chain was determined in a study of identical twins. This CDR3 has 15 residues. Germline-derived CDR1 and CDR2 are MNHEY and SVGAGI. The germline V and J ends were trimmed by 0 bases and 6 bases, with 14 bases remaining between them. As regards this clonotype: As yet, its antigen is unknown.

Study-wide results and caveats: Partly confounded zero-insertion analyses could result from invariant MAIT and iNKT cells.

MiXCR, applied by TCRdb to the 5' RACE reads, yields one record per CDR3 protein. The sample holds around 690,000 distinct CDR3 sequences, 21% seen once. The data also belong to a second study, concerning T cells expressing NK-cell markers. That source notes: Each TCR beta repertoire originated in sorted T cells that were CD3+CD56+NKG2C+, CD3+CD56+NKG2C- or CD3+CD56-NKG2C+. Dominant NKG2C+ clonotypes in six donors made up about 1.0-7.0% of CD8+ T cells.

The clonotype was recovered from a woman aged 18-35 years in good health. V and J are TRBV6-5 and TRBJ1-1; D remains ambiguous. The specimen sequenced was PBMCs. The CDR3 is CASSYSTSLKAEAFF. The DNA for the CDR3 is TGTGCCAGCAGTTACTCGACTTCTTTAAAAGCTGAAGCTTTCTTT.